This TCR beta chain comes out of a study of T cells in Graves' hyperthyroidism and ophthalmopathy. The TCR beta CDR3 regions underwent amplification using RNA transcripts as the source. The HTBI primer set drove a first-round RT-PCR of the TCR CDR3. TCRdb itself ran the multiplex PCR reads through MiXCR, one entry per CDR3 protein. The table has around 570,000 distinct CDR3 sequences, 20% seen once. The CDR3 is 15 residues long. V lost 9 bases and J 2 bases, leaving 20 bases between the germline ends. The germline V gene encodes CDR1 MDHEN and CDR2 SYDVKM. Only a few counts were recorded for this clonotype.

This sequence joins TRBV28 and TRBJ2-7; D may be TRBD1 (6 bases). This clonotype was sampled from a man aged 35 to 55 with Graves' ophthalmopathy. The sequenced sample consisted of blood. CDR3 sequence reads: CASSTRGTSPYEQYF. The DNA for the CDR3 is TGTGCCAGTAGTACCCGTGGGACAAGCCCCTACGAGCAGTACTTC.